The sequence of this TCR beta chain was determined in a study of blood T cell repertoires in COVID-19. Background on the study: The United States, Italy and Spain supplied acute and convalescent COVID-19 samples. In each case, the material was cDNA or gDNA derived from T cells, B-cell-depleted T cells, or PBMCs.

As processed by the authors: Nucleated cell counts were estimated from reference gene primer amplification. Assay: immunoSEQ multiplex PCR; the TCRdb copy retains only in-frame clones and omits some. The DNA gave D and trimming, while V, J and clone size come from that table. The sample holds around 100,000 clones, roughly 86% seen once. The source material was peripheral blood. The receptor was isolated from a woman in her fifties or sixties with acute or convalescent COVID-19.

The CDR3 loop is CASSPGTGGNEKLFF. For the CDR3, the DNA is TGTGCCAGCAGCCCTGGGACAGGGGGAAATGAAAAACTGTTTTTT. V and J are TRBV7-6 and TRBJ1-4, with 11 nucleotides matching TRBD1. The CDR3 has 15 residues. Germline V gene lookup returns CDR1 SGHVS and CDR2 FNYEAQ. V lost 5 bases and J lost 5; bases outside the gene matches: 4.